One sample yielded the 5 T cell receptor beta chains listed below, sequenced in a study of neurological immune-mediated disorders (dated by TCRdb to between 2018 and 2021). Preparation of the library involved 5' RACE. The reads were generated on an Illumina HiSeq 2500. TCRdb took the public reads, trimmed them with fastp at Q25, ran MiXCR for clone calling and kept in-frame beta chains. Identical CDR3 protein sequences are pooled into one entry, listed with their most common genes and DNA. Within this sample are some 60,000 distinct CDR3 sequences, with around 11% of them counted one time only. The ten largest clones represent around 7% of the sample. The time point label, read with the paper, signifies: longitudinal time-point 1 (baseline). Sample: PBMCs. The receptors were gathered from a male donor with HTLV-1-associated myelopathy (HAM/TSP).

This clonotype has at least ten counts. V and J are TRBV5-1 and TRBJ2-3; 10 bases match TRBD1. Germline V lookup: CDR1 SGHRS, CDR2 YFSETQ. The ends lost 1 base at V and 3 bases at J; junction bases unmatched: 2. The CDR3 spans 15 residues. The CDR3 DNA follows: TGCGCCAGCAGCTTGAGGGGACAGGGGACAGATACGCAGTATTTT. Protein product: CASSLRGQGTDTQYF.

This clonotype was counted at least ten times. The genes are TRBV5-5 and TRBJ2-7; 9 bases map to TRBD1. Germline lookup yields CDR1 SGHKS and CDR2 YYEKEE (reference sequence). The ends lost 4 bases at V and 6 bases at J; junction bases unmatched: 5. The CDR3 is made up of 13 amino acids. In nucleotides, the CDR3 is TGTGCCAGCAGCAGGACAGGGGCGGGCGAGCAGTACTTC. It yields the protein CASSRTGAGEQYF.

In its sample, this clonotype was seen many times. The genes are TRBV18 and TRBJ1-2; possibly TRBD1 for D (6 bases). V was shortened by 3 bases and J by 1 base, with 12 bases between the two germline ends. The CDR3 contains 15 residues. Germline CDR1 reads KGHSH; CDR2 reads LQKENI. For the CDR3, the DNA is TGTGCCAGCTCACCGCTCACAGGGCTTAACTATGGCTACACCTTC. Amino acids: CASSPLTGLNYGYTF.

This clonotype occurred many times. The chain has TRBV29-1 and TRBJ2-5; tentative D call: TRBD2 (5 bases). V was pared by 7 bases and J by 3 bases, with 9 bases between. The CDR3 spans 11 residues. Germline CDR1 and CDR2: SQVTM and ANQGSEA. The CDR3 DNA reads TGCAGCGGTATGAGGGAAGAGACCCAGTACTTC. Its translation: CSGMREETQYF. The full variable domain, completed using reference TRBV29-1 and TRBJ2-5, is SAVISQKPSRDICQRGTSLTIQCQVDSQVTMMFWYRQQPGQSLTLIATANQGSEATYESGFVIDKFPISRPNLTFSTLTVSNMSPEDSSIYLCSGMREETQYFGPGTRLLVL.

The chain combines TRBV20-1 with TRBJ2-1; possible D gene TRBD1, 5 bases. The germline V gene has CDR1 DFQATT and CDR2 SNEGSKA (reference sequence). V gave up 0 bases and J gave up 7 bases, with 16 bases separating them. This CDR3 region has 15 residues. This chain's CDR3 is CSARDFSRARNEQFF. The CDR3 region has the DNA TGCAGTGCTAGAGATTTTTCCAGGGCGCGGAATGAGCAGTTCTTC.